The 27 T cell receptor beta chains presented below share a single source sample, sequenced in a study of beta chain features in type 1 diabetes. Study findings and constraints: Shorter TCRB CDR3s, moderately but significantly so, were found in Type 1 diabetes patients in all four CD4+ subsets.

Expressed TCRB transcripts were sequenced, since all the RNA that had been isolated was reverse transcribed. Profiling relied on immunoSEQ multiplex PCR, and the TCRdb table lists in-frame clones only, not all of them. The table shows under 300,000 clones, with roughly a quarter occurring only once. Their target antigens are unknown. Sequenced material: naive CD4+ T cells from blood. These receptors all stem from a woman in her thirties with type 1 diabetes.

This clone was counted only a few times. The genes are TRBV29-1 and TRBJ2-5, with TRBD1 as a possible D gene (6 bases). The CDR3 runs to 13 residues. Trimming stripped 2 bases from V and 4 bases from J, with 11 bases between. Germline V gene data show CDR1 as SQVTM and CDR2 as ANQGSEA. The CDR3 bases are TGCAGCGTTGAAATTTCAGGGGTAGAGACCCAGTACTTC. It translates to CSVEISGVETQYF.

This clone was picked up a small number of times. The gene calls are TRBV7-2 and TRBJ2-1; 8 positions match TRBD2. CDR3 size: 17 residues. Losses at the gene ends were 0 bases for V and 4 bases for J; bases not matched to a gene: 8. Germline V gives CDR1 SGHTA, CDR2 FQGNSA. The CDR3 DNA is TGTGCCAGCAGCTTAGCGGCTAGCGGGCCACCGTACAATGAGCAGTTCTTC. Translating it yields CASSLAASGPPYNEQFF.

V usage is TRBV7-9 and J usage is TRBJ1-1, with TRBD1 identical over 10 bases. The CDR3 length is 16 residues. V lost 5 bases, J lost 1 base, and 7 bases stayed unmatched. Germline V gives CDR1 SEHNR, CDR2 FQNEAQ (reference sequence). The CDR3 nucleotides read TGTGCCAGCAGCCCATGGACAGGGGGGACGAACACTGAAGCTTTCTTT. Residues: CASSPWTGGTNTEAFF.

V gene TRBV9 combines with J gene TRBJ1-4; maybe TRBD1 (5 bases). The CDR3 length is 16 residues. Germline lookup yields CDR1 SGDLS and CDR2 YYNGEE. The V end was cut by 0 bases, the J end by 1 base, with 10 bases between. In nucleotides, the CDR3 is TGTGCCAGCAGCGTAGGGGGGGTCAGAACTAATGAAAAACTGTTTTTT. It yields the protein CASSVGGVRTNEKLFF.

This rearrangement joins TRBV6-1 to TRBJ2-5; TRBD2 is a possible D gene (5 bases). This CDR3 contains 13 residues. V dropped 7 bases and J dropped 4 bases, with 13 bases sitting between them. Germline assignment: CDR1 MNHNS and CDR2 SASEGT. The CDR3 DNA is TGTGCCAGCATCGGGGTGGGAACAGAGACCCAGTACTTC. It codes for CASIGVGTETQYF.

In its sample, this clone was seen a few times. V usage is TRBV5-1 and J usage is TRBJ2-5, with 7 nucleotides matching TRBD1. V dropped 1 base and J dropped 5; count of bases not matched to a gene: 2. The CDR3 is 13 residues long. Germline CDR1 and CDR2: SGHRS and YFSETQ. The CDR3, as DNA: TGCGCCAGCAGCTTGACAGGGGTGGAGACCCAGTACTTC. The encoded protein is CASSLTGVETQYF.

There are a few counts of this clone. The rearrangement links TRBV14 to TRBJ1-5; possibly TRBD1 for D (6 bases). The CDR3 is 21 amino acids. V was trimmed by 2 bases and J by 0 bases, leaving 26 bases between them. Germline loops: CDR1 SGHDN, CDR2 FVKESK. CDR3 protein: CASSQRDNGERAYHSNQPQHF. The CDR3 DNA sequence: TGTGCCAGCAGCCAACGGGACAACGGCGAACGGGCTTACCATAGCAATCAGCCCCAGCATTTT.

This clone turned up a few times. The V call is TRBV4-2, the J call TRBJ2-2; no reliable D call. Trimming shortened V by 0 bases and J by 0 bases, and 11 bases separated the two germline ends. The CDR3 length is 17 residues. Germline CDR1 reads LGHNA; CDR2 reads YNFKEQ. CDR3 nucleotide sequence: TGTGCCAGCAGCCAAGACGACTTGGCAGCGAACACCGGGGAGCTGTTTTTT. It is translated as CASSQDDLAANTGELFF.

This clone has only a few counts. The chain joins TRBV30 to TRBJ2-7; 7 bases match TRBD2. The CDR3 loop spans 15 amino acids. Germline V gene sequence: CDR1 GTSNPN, CDR2 SVGIG (reference sequence). V dropped 0 bases and J dropped 0; count of bases not matched to a gene: 5. CDR3 DNA: TGTGCCTGGAGTGTAGCTAGCGGCAGCTCCTACGAGCAGTACTTC. It specifies CAWSVASGSSYEQYF.

This chain links TRBV29-1 with TRBJ2-1; 8 bases line up with TRBD1. Germline lookup yields CDR1 SQVTM and CDR2 ANQGSEA. V lost 2 bases, J lost 9 bases, and 15 bases stayed unmatched. The CDR3 has 16 residues. CDR3: CSVERRRTGRRIEQFF. The CDR3 nucleotides read TGCAGCGTTGAAAGGAGGAGGACAGGGCGGCGGATTGAGCAGTTCTTC.

The chain joins TRBV13 to TRBJ2-5; TRBD2 is a possible D gene (6 bases). V was trimmed by 5 bases and J by 4 bases, leaving 11 bases between them. The CDR3 spans 13 residues. Germline assignment: CDR1 PRHDT and CDR2 FYEKMQ (reference sequence). Here the CDR3 reads CASSDLSGETQYF. DNA of the CDR3: TGTGCCAGCAGCGACCTTAGCGGAGAGACCCAGTACTTC.

This clone was found a few times. This chain uses TRBV4-1 with TRBJ1-4; TRBD1 is a possible D gene (6 bases). The germline V and J ends were trimmed by 0 bases and 7 bases, with 15 bases remaining between them. From germline, CDR1 is MGHRA and CDR2 YSYEKL. This CDR3 is built from 16 residues. CDR3 sequence (DNA): TGCGCCAGCAGCCAAGAAGTGGCCAGGGGTACTGAAAAACTGTTTTTT. This gives the protein CASSQEVARGTEKLFF.

V gene TRBV19 combines with J gene TRBJ1-1, with a weak D call TRBD1 (6 bases). CDR3 length equals 14 residues. V was trimmed by 5 bases and J by 4 bases, leaving 14 bases between them. Germline V lookup: CDR1 LNHDA, CDR2 SQIVND (reference sequence). CDR3 in DNA: TGTGCCAGTAGTCTCCGCCGACAGGCCACTGAAGCTTTCTTT. Translation: CASSLRRQATEAFF.

This clone was counted a few times. The V gene is TRBV11-2, the J gene TRBJ2-1, with 8 bases fitting TRBD2. Germline values: CDR1 SGHAT, CDR2 FQNNGV. This CDR3 has 13 residues. Trimming cost V 0 bases and J 10 bases; bases outside gene matches: 2. The CDR3 here is CASSLEAGDEQFF. DNA of the CDR3: TGTGCCAGCAGCTTAGAAGCGGGAGACGAGCAGTTCTTC. Using reference TRBV11-2 and TRBJ2-1 for the parts outside the CDR3, the full variable domain is EAGVAQSPRYKIIEKRQSVAFWCNPISGHATLYWYQQILGQGPKLLIQFQNNGVVDDSQLPKDRFSAERLKGVDSTLKIQPAKLEDSAVYLCASSLEAGDEQFFGPGTRLTVL.

The gene calls are TRBV10-3 and TRBJ1-2; TRBD1 matches at 9 bases. The V segment lost 8 bases and the J segment 2 bases; nucleotides outside the gene matches: 0. This CDR3 spans 12 amino acids. Germline V CDR1 and CDR2: ENHRY, SYGVKD. For the CDR3, the DNA is TGTGCCATCGGGACAGGGAACTATGGCTACACCTTC. Translation gives CAIGTGNYGYTF.

This clone was observed a handful of times. The chain uses TRBV9 and TRBJ2-7; tentatively, D is TRBD2 (6 bases). Germline CDR1 and CDR2: SGDLS and YYNGEE. The V end lost 4 bases, the J end lost 5 bases, and 16 bases lay between the germline ends. This CDR3 region has 14 residues. The CDR3 sequence: CASSPDGGLDEQYF. The CDR3 DNA is TGTGCCAGCAGCCCGGACGGGGGACTGGACGAGCAGTACTTC. The full variable domain, rest sourced from reference TRBV9 and TRBJ2-7, is DSGVTQTPKHLITATGQRVTLRCSPRSGDLSVYWYQQSLDQGLQFLIQYYNGEERAKGNILERFSAQQFPDLHSELNLSSLELGDSALYFCASSPDGGLDEQYFGPGTRLTVT.

This clone was observed a handful of times. V and J are TRBV23-1 and TRBJ2-4; 8 bases line up with TRBD1. TRBV23-1 is an ORF, and what it does is uncertain. This CDR3 comprises 14 residues. V shed 7 bases, J shed 1 base, and the junction held 3 bases outside the gene matches. CDR3 amino acids: CASTRQGAKNIQYF. The CDR3, as DNA: TGCGCCAGCACTCGACAGGGGGCCAAAAACATTCAGTACTTC.

This clone was seen only a few times. This rearrangement joins TRBV29-1 to TRBJ2-3; 8 bases align to TRBD2. This CDR3 is built from 13 residues. V shed 7 bases and J 1 base; nucleotides not matched to a gene: 4. Germline V gene sequence: CDR1 SQVTM, CDR2 ANQGSEA. CDR3 coding DNA: TGCAGCGCTATACTAGCGGGCACAGATACGCAGTATTTT. It translates to CSAILAGTDTQYF.

This clone was recorded a few times. The chain uses TRBV28 and TRBJ1-1; D call uncertain. CDR1 and CDR2 (germline): MDHEN, SYDVKM. V was cut by 4 bases and J by 0 bases, with 12 bases left in between. The CDR3 loop spans 15 amino acids. The CDR3 here is CASSSGVWVNTEAFF. For the CDR3, the DNA is TGTGCCAGCAGTTCAGGTGTTTGGGTGAACACTGAAGCTTTCTTT. The full variable domain, its missing parts supplied by reference TRBV28 and TRBJ1-1, is DVKVTQSSRYLVKRTGEKVFLECVQDMDHENMFWYRQDPGLGLRLIYFSYDVKMKEKGDIPEGYSVSREKKERFSLILESASTNQTSMYLCASSSGVWVNTEAFFGQGTRLTVV.

This clone has only a few counts. At one of its ends the junction is not consistent with the germline gene, which may arise from a read error. V gene TRBV29-1 combines with J gene TRBJ2-5; 7 positions match TRBD2. The germline V gene encodes CDR1 SQVTM and CDR2 ANQGSEA. This CDR3 has 11 residues. CDR3 protein: CSVERGGTTNF. CDR3 in DNA: TGCAGCGTTGAACGGGGAGGGACGACAAACTTC.

The rearrangement joins TRBV6-5 to TRBJ1-2; TRBD1 agrees at 7 bases. The CDR3 is 13 amino acids. The junction had 7 bases not matched to a gene; V was cut back by 4 bases and J by 8 bases. Germline V CDR1 and CDR2: MNHEY, SVGAGI. The CDR3 DNA follows: TGTGCCAGCAGTTCATCGACAGGGTTGGGCTACACCTTC. Amino acid sequence: CASSSSTGLGYTF.

In this sample, this clone turned up a few times. The chain carries TRBV6-1 and TRBJ1-5; D is unclear. CDR3 length: 11 residues. V lost 8 bases and J lost 7, with 9 bases in between. In germline, CDR1 is MNHNS, CDR2 SASEGT. CDR3 in amino acids: CASAGEQPQHF. The CDR3 DNA is TGTGCCAGCGCCGGAGAACAGCCCCAGCATTTT.

V gene TRBV18 combines with J gene TRBJ1-5, with TRBD1 matching over 8 bases. In germline, CDR1 is KGHSH, CDR2 LQKENI. V dropped 5 bases and J dropped 2; count of bases not matched to a gene: 2. The CDR3 has 14 residues. The CDR3 loop reads CASSETGGNQPQHF. The CDR3 DNA is TGTGCCAGCTCAGAGACAGGGGGCAATCAGCCCCAGCATTTT.

V usage is TRBV4-2 and J usage is TRBJ2-1, with 9 bases that match TRBD2. Germline assignment: CDR1 LGHNA and CDR2 YNFKEQ. J was trimmed by 7 bases and V by 1 base; bases with no gene match: 5. The length of the CDR3 is 15 residues. The DNA of the CDR3 is TGTGCCAGCAGCCAAGCCCAGCGGGAGGATAATGAGCAGTTCTTC. Translated: CASSQAQREDNEQFF.

This chain connects TRBV15 to TRBJ2-1; a possible D gene is TRBD2 (5 bases). From germline, CDR1 is LNHNV and CDR2 YYDKDF (reference sequence). CDR3 size: 13 residues. V was clipped by 8 bases and J by 4 bases, with 12 bases between them. CDR3 amino acids: CATPRTVYNEQFF. DNA for the CDR3: TGTGCCACCCCGAGGACTGTATACAATGAGCAGTTCTTC.

The chain combines TRBV2 with TRBJ2-7, with D perhaps TRBD1 (6 bases). V shed 2 bases and J shed 6 bases, with 8 bases lying between them. The germline V gene has CDR1 SNHLY and CDR2 FYNNEI. This CDR3 is built from 12 residues. CDR3 in amino acids: CASSENRAEQYF. CDR3 DNA: TGTGCCAGCAGTGAAAACAGGGCCGAGCAGTACTTC.

In its sample, this clone was seen a few times. This chain uses TRBV28 with TRBJ1-5, with D hard to call. The germline gives CDR1 MDHEN, CDR2 SYDVKM. The CDR3 length is 15 residues. V gave up 6 bases and J gave up 2 bases, with 14 bases separating them. The CDR3 sequence: CASRPGSYGNQPQHF. The DNA of the CDR3 is TGTGCCAGCAGACCGGGATCATATGGCAATCAGCCCCAGCATTTT.